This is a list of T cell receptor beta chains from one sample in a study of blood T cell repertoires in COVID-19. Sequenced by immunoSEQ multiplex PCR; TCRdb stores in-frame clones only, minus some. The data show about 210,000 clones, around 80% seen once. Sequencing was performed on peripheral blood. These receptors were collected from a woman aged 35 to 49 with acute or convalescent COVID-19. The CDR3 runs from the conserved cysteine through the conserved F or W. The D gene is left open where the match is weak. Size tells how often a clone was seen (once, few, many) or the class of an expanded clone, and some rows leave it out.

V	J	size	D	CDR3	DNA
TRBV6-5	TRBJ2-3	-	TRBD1	CASSWNPGQYTDTQYF	TGTGCCAGCAGTTGGAACCCGGGACAGTACACAGATACGCAGTATTTT
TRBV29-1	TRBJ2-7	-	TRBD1	CSGGQGSSYEQYF	TGCAGCGGTGGACAGGGGAGCTCCTACGAGCAGTACTTC
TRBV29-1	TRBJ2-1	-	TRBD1	CSSTTGVNEQFF	TGCAGCTCCACAACAGGGGTCAATGAGCAGTTCTTC
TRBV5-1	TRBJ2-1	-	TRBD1	CASSLGQGLEQFF	TGCGCCAGCAGCTTGGGACAGGGGTTGGAGCAGTTCTTC
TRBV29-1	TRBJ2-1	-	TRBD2	CSVPQGLAGSFSYNEQFF	TGCAGCGTTCCCCAGGGACTAGCGGGATCCTTCTCCTACAATGAGCAGTTCTTC
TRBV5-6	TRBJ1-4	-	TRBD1	CASRGTGGDEKLFF	TGTGCCAGCAGGGGGACAGGGGGCGATGAAAAACTGTTTTTT
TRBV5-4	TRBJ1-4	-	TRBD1	CASSGGTGYEKLFF	TGTGCCAGCAGCGGCGGGACAGGCTATGAAAAACTGTTTTTT
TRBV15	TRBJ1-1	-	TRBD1	CATSRDPGQGQVMYTEAFF	TGTGCCACCAGCAGAGATCCGGGACAGGGTCAGGTCATGTACACTGAAGCTTTCTTT
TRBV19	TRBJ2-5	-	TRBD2	CASSIREGLMETQYF	TGTGCCAGTAGTATCCGGGAGGGCCTCATGGAGACCCAGTACTTC
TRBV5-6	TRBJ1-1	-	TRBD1	CASSPERRGLGIEAFF	TGTGCCAGCAGCCCAGAACGCAGGGGGCTGGGGATTGAAGCTTTCTTT
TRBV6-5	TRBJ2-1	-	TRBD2	CASSYSPGLASDEQFF	TGTGCCAGCAGTTACAGCCCGGGACTAGCGAGCGATGAGCAGTTCTTC
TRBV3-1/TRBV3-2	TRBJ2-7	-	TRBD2	CASSPEGARTAGVWVRYEQYF	TGTGCCAGCAGCCCCGAGGGTGCCCGGACAGCGGGGGTTTGGGTACGCTACGAGCAGTACTTC
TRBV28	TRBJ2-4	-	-	CASSLVVAKNIQYF	TGTGCCAGCAGTTTAGTCGTAGCCAAAAACATTCAGTACTTC
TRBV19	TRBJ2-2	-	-	CASSLTGLYTGELFF	TGTGCCAGTAGTTTAACAGGGTTATACACCGGGGAGCTGTTTTTT
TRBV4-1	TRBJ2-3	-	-	CASSHRGATDTQYF	TGCGCCAGCAGCCACAGGGGGGCCACAGATACGCAGTATTTT
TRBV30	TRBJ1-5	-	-	CAWRDLASNQPQHF	TGTGCCTGGAGGGACTTGGCTAGCAATCAGCCCCAGCATTTT
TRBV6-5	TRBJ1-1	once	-	CASVVGREAFF	TGTGCCAGCGTCGTTGGCCGGGAGGCTTTCTTT
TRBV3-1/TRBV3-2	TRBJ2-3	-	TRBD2	CASSHRVRGGGDTQYF	TGTGCCAGCAGCCATCGGGTGCGGGGGGGCGGTGATACGCAGTATTTT